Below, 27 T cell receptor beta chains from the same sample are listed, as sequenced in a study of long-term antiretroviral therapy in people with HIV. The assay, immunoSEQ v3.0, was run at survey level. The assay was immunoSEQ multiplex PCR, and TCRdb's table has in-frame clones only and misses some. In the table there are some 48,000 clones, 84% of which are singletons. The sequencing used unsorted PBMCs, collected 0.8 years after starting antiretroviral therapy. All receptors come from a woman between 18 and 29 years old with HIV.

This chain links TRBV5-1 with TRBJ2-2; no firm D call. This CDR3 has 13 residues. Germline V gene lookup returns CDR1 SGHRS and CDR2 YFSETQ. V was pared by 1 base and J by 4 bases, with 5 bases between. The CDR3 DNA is TGCGCCAGCAGCTTGTCGGGCACCGGGGAGCTGTTTTTT. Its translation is CASSLSGTGELFF.

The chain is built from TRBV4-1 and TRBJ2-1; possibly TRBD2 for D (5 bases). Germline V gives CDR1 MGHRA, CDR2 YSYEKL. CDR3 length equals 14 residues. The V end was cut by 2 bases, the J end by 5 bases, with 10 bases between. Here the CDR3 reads CASSQITRDNEQFF. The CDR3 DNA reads TGCGCCAGCAGCCAAATAACTAGAGACAATGAGCAGTTCTTC.

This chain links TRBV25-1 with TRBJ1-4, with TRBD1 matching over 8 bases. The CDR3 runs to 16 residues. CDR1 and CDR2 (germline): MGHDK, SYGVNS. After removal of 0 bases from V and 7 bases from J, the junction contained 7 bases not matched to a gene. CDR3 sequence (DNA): TGTGCCAGCAGTGAATACGGCGGACAGGGTGGTGAAAAACTGTTTTTT. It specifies CASSEYGGQGGEKLFF.

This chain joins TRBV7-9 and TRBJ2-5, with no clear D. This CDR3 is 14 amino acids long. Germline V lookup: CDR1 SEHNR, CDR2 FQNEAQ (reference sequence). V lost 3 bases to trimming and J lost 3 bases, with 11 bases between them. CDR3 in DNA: TGTGCCAGCAGCTTTTTTGGCAGCGAAGAGACCCAGTACTTC. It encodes CASSFFGSEETQYF.

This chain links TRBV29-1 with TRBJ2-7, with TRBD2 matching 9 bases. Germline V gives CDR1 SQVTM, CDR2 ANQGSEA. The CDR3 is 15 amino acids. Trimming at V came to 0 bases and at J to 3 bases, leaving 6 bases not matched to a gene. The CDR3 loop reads CSVEDGTSPNYEQYF. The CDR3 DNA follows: TGCAGCGTTGAAGATGGGACTAGCCCCAACTACGAGCAGTACTTC.

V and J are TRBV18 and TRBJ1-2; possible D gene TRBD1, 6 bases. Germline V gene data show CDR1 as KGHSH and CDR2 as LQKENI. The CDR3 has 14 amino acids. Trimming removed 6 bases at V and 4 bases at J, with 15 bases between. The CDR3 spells CASSPQGLGYGYTF. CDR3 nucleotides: TGTGCCAGCTCCCCCCAGGGGCTGGGCTATGGCTACACCTTC.

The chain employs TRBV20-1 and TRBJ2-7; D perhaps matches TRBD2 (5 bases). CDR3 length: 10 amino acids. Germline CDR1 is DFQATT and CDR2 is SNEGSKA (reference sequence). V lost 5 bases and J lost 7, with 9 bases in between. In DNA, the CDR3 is TGCAGTGCTCGCGGGCGTGAGCAGTACTTC. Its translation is CSARGREQYF.

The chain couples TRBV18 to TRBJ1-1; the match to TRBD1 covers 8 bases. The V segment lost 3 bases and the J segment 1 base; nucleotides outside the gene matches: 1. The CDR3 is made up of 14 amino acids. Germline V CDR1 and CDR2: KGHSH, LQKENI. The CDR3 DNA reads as TGTGCCAGCTCACCGGGGACAGGGAACACTGAAGCTTTCTTT. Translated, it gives CASSPGTGNTEAFF.

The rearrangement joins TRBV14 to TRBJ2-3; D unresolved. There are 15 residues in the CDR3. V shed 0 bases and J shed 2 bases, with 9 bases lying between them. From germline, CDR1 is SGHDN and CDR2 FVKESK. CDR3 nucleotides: TGTGCCAGCAGCCAAGAGGTCTTATCCACAGATACGCAGTATTTT. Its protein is CASSQEVLSTDTQYF.

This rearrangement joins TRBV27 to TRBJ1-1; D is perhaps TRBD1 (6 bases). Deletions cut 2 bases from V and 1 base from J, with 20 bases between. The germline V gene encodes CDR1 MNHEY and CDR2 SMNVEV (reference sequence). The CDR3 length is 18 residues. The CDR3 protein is CASSLKPLKGGKNTEAFF. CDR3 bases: TGTGCCAGCAGTTTAAAGCCCCTAAAGGGGGGCAAGAACACTGAAGCTTTCTTT.

The CDR3 spells CASSLAGRTEAFF. CDR3 bases: TGTGCCAGCAGCTTGGCAGGGCGCACTGAAGCTTTCTTT. The chain links TRBV5-6 to TRBJ1-1; the D gene is possibly TRBD1 (5 bases). The CDR3 length is 13 residues. CDR1 and CDR2 (germline): SGHDT, YYEEEE. V dropped 0 bases and J dropped 4 bases, with 7 bases sitting between them.

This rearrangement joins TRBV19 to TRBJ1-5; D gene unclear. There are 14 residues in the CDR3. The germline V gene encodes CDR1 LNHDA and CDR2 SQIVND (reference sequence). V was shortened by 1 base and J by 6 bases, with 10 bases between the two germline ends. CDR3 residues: CASSIGPGSQPQHF. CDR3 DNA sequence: TGTGCCAGTAGTATAGGGCCGGGGAGTCAGCCCCAGCATTTT.

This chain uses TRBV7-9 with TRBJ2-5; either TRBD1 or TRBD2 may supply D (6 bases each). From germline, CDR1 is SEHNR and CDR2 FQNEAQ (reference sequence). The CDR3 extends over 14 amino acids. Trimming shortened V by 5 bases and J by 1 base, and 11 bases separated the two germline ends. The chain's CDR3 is CASSGGGLQETQYF. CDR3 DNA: TGTGCCAGCAGCGGAGGGGGTCTCCAAGAGACCCAGTACTTC.

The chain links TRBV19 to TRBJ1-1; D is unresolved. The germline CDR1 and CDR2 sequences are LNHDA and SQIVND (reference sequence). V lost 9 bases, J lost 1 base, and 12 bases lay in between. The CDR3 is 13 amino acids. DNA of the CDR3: TGTGCCAGCACGACTAGGGAGAACACTGAAGCTTTCTTT. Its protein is CASTTRENTEAFF.

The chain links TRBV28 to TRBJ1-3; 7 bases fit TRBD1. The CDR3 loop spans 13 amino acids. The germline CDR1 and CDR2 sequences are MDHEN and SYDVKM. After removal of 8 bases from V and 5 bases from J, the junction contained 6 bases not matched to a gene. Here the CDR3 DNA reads TGTGCCAGCGAGACAGGGTCGAGAAACACCATATATTTT. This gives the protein CASETGSRNTIYF.

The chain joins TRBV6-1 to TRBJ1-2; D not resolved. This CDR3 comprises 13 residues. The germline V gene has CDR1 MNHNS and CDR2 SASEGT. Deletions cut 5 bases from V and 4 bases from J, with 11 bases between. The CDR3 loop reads CASSSRRLYGYTF. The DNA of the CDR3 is TGTGCCAGCAGTTCACGACGGCTCTATGGCTACACCTTC.

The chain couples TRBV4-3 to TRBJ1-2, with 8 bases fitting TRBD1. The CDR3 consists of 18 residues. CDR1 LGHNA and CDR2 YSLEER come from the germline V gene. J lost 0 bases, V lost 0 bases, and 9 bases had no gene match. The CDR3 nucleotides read TGCGCCAGCAGCCAAGATTCAGGGGGCCAGATTTCTAACTATGGCTACACCTTC. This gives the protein CASSQDSGGQISNYGYTF.

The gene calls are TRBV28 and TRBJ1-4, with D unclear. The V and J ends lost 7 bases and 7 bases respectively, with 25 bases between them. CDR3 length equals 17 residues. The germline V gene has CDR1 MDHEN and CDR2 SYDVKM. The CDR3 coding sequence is TGTGCCAGCATACTTTCCGGGCCAACCTGGGCTTCTGAAAAACTGTTTTTT. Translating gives CASILSGPTWASEKLFF.

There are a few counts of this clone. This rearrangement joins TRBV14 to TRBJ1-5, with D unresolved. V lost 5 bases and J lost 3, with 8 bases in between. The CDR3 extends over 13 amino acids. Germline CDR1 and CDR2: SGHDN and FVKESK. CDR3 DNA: TGTGCCAGCAGCTTTACGGACAATCAGCCCCAGCATTTT. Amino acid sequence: CASSFTDNQPQHF.

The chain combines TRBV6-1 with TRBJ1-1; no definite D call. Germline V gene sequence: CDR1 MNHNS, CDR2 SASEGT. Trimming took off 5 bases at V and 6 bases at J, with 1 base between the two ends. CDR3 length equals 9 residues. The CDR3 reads CASSSEAFF. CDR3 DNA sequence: TGTGCCAGCAGTTCTGAAGCTTTCTTT.

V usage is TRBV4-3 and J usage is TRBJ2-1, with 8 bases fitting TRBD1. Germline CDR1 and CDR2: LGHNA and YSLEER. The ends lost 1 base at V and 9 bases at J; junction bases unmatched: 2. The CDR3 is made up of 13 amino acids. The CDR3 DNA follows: TGCGCCAGCAGCCAAGCAGGGGGCAGTGAGCAGTTCTTC. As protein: CASSQAGGSEQFF.

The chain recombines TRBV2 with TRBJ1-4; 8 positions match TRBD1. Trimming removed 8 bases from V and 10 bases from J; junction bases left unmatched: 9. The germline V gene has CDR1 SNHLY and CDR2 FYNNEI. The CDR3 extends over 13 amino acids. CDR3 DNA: TGTGCCAGCCTTGGACAGGGTGGAGGAAAACTGTTTTTT. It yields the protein CASLGQGGGKLFF. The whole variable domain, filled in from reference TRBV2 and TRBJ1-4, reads EPEVTQTPSHQVTQMGQEVILRCVPISNHLYFYWYRQILGQKVEFLVSFYNNEISEKSEIFDDQFSVERPDGSNFTLKIRSTKLEDSAMYFCASLGQGGGKLFFGSGTQLSVL.

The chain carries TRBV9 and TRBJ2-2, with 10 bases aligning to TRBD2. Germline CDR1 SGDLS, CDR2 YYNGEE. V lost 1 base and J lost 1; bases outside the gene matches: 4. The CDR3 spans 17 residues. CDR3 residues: CASSVPLAGENTGELFF. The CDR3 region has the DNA TGTGCCAGCAGCGTACCCCTAGCGGGAGAGAACACCGGGGAGCTGTTTTTT.

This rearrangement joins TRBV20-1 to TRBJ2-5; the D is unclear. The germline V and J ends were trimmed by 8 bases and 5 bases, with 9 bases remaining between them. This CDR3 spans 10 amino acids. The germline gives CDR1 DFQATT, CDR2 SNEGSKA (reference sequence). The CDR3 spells CSRDGETQYF. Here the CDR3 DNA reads TGCAGTCGCGACGGTGAGACCCAGTACTTC.

This CDR3 is CASSPGGDTQYF. In nucleotides, the CDR3 is TGTGCCAGCTCACCTGGAGGAGATACGCAGTATTTT. The V call is TRBV18, the J call TRBJ2-3; TRBD2 is a possible D gene (5 bases). Germline V gene lookup returns CDR1 KGHSH and CDR2 LQKENI. V shed 3 bases and J shed 5 bases, with 6 bases lying between them. The CDR3 runs to 12 residues.

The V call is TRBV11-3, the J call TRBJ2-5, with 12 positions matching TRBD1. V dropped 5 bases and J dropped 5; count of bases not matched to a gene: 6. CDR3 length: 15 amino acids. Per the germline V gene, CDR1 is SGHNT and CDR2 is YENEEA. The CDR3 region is CASSTWDRGQETQYF. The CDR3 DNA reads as TGTGCCAGCAGCACTTGGGACAGGGGGCAGGAGACCCAGTACTTC. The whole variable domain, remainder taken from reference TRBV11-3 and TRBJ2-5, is EAGVVQSPRYKIIEKKQPVAFWCNPISGHNTLYWYLQNLGQGPELLIRYENEEAVDDSQLPKDRFSAERLKGVDSTLKIQPAELGDSAVYLCASSTWDRGQETQYFGPGTRLLVL.

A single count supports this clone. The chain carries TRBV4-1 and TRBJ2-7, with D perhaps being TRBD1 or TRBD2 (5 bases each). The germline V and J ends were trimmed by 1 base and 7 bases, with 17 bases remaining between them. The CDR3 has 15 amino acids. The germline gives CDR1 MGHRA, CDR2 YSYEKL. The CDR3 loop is CASSQVGGPLREQYF. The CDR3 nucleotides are TGCGCCAGCAGCCAAGTTGGGGGTCCCCTTCGGGAGCAGTACTTC.